The 14 T cell receptor beta chains below come from one sample, sequenced in a study of cytomegalovirus exposure and HLA in healthy donors. In the PCR, 60 Vbeta and 13 Jbeta primers were used. The protocol was immunoSEQ multiplex PCR, while the TCRdb copy is restricted to in-frame clones and leaves out a portion. The ten most abundant clones cover around 6.2% of a sample with about 41,000 clones. The sequenced sample consisted of PBMCs. The receptor set was obtained from a man aged 25-45 years in good health and CMV-seronegative.

V gene TRBV19 combines with J gene TRBJ2-1; D gene ambiguous. This CDR3 is 14 amino acids long. CDR1 is LNHDA, CDR2 SQIVND, per germline (reference sequence). The germline V and J ends were trimmed by 6 bases and 0 bases, with 9 bases remaining between them. CDR3 coding DNA: TGTGCCAGTAGCTCGGGTTTCTCCTACAATGAGCAGTTCTTC. It encodes CASSSGFSYNEQFF.

The chain is built from TRBV29-1 and TRBJ2-7, with D perhaps matching TRBD2 (6 bases). Germline V gene data show CDR1 as SQVTM and CDR2 as ANQGSEA. The CDR3 consists of 13 residues. V lost 4 bases to trimming and J lost 0 bases, with 10 bases between them. The chain's CDR3 is CSVGAGFSYEQYF. The CDR3 DNA is TGCAGCGTTGGTGCGGGGTTCTCCTACGAGCAGTACTTC.

The CDR3 sequence: CASSPGGFSGNTIYF. The DNA for the CDR3 is TGCGCCAGCAGCCCTGGGGGGTTCTCTGGAAACACCATATATTTT. This chain uses TRBV4-1 with TRBJ1-3; the D gene is possibly TRBD1 (5 bases). The germline V and J ends were trimmed by 4 bases and 0 bases, with 10 bases remaining between them. Germline CDR1 is MGHRA and CDR2 is YSYEKL. The length of the CDR3 is 15 residues.

The chain has TRBV4-1 and TRBJ2-5; weak D call: TRBD1 (6 bases). The J call may be mistaken, given a closer DNA end match to TRBJ2-7. The CDR3 sequence is 17 residues long. Germline assignment: CDR1 MGHRA and CDR2 YSYEKL. The CDR3 region is CASSQLSTRDTSYEQYF. For the CDR3, the DNA is TGCGCCAGCAGCCAACTCTCAACCCGGGACACCTCCTACGAGCAGTACTTC.

Remarks on this clone: The identical CDR3 is also encoded by other nucleotide sequences in the sample. The gene calls are TRBV7-9 and TRBJ2-7, with D possibly being TRBD1 (6 bases). Germline assignment: CDR1 SEHNR and CDR2 FQNEAQ (reference sequence). The CDR3 is 12 amino acids. V lost 5 bases and J 7 bases, leaving 12 bases between the germline ends. For the CDR3, the DNA is TGTGCCAGCAGCCCTACAGGGTTAGAGCAGTACTTC. Its translation: CASSPTGLEQYF.

V is TRBV7-6 and J is TRBJ1-6; 11 bases match TRBD1. This CDR3 is built from 14 residues. V lost 5 bases and J lost 8; bases outside the gene matches: 2. Germline CDR1 is SGHVS and CDR2 is FNYEAQ. Here the CDR3 DNA reads TGTGCCAGCAGCCGGACAGGGGGCGATTCACCCCTCCACTTT. Its translation is CASSRTGGDSPLHF.

The chain employs TRBV5-1 and TRBJ1-2; 7 positions match TRBD1. This CDR3 contains 16 residues. The J segment lost 6 bases and the V segment lost 3 bases, leaving 14 bases of the junction unmatched. Germline V gene data show CDR1 as SGHRS and CDR2 as YFSETQ. DNA of the CDR3: TGCGCCAGCAGCTCCCATTCGGGAGGGGGCTACAATGGCTACACCTTC. Protein: CASSSHSGGGYNGYTF.

V is TRBV29-1 and J is TRBJ2-3, with 7 bases identical to TRBD2. V was clipped by 7 bases and J by 7 bases; unmatched bases: 11. Per germline, CDR1 SQVTM and CDR2 ANQGSEA. The CDR3 is made up of 13 amino acids. The CDR3 loop reads CSARGIRSYTQYF. As DNA, the CDR3 is TGCAGCGCGCGGGGGATCCGGTCATATACGCAGTATTTT.

This chain uses TRBV6-5 with TRBJ2-2; 8 bases fit TRBD1. CDR1 and CDR2 (germline): MNHEY, SVGAGI. The ends lost 6 bases at V and 1 base at J; junction bases unmatched: 4. The CDR3 spans 15 residues. CDR3: CASRTGQGNTGELFF. The CDR3 DNA reads as TGTGCCAGCAGGACAGGACAGGGGAACACCGGGGAGCTGTTTTTT.

The rearrangement joins TRBV19 to TRBJ2-3; the match to TRBD2 covers 8 bases. The CDR3 contains 13 residues. The junction had 3 bases not matched to a gene; V was cut back by 8 bases and J by 2 bases. CDR1 is LNHDA and CDR2 is SQIVND in the germline V gene (reference sequence). The CDR3 DNA is TGTGCCAGTGGGACTAGACTCACAGATACGCAGTATTTT. It specifies CASGTRLTDTQYF.

V gene TRBV15 combines with J gene TRBJ2-6; TRBD1 might be the D (5 bases). V lost 2 bases and J 0 bases, leaving 8 bases between the germline ends. The CDR3 is made up of 16 amino acids. The germline CDR1 and CDR2 sequences are LNHNV and YYDKDF (reference sequence). The CDR3 region is CATSRNQGSGANVLTF. The CDR3 DNA reads as TGTGCCACCAGCAGAAACCAGGGCTCTGGGGCCAACGTCCTGACTTTC.

This chain links TRBV5-1 with TRBJ2-7; 11 bases agree with TRBD1. This CDR3 is built from 14 residues. V trimming: 7 bases; J trimming: 2 bases; junction bases outside the gene matches: 5. From germline, CDR1 is SGHRS and CDR2 YFSETQ. The CDR3 DNA sequence: TGCGCCAGCCGACTGGGACAGGGGGCCTACGAGCAGTACTTC. Its translation is CASRLGQGAYEQYF.

This sequence joins TRBV7-9 and TRBJ2-5; 7 bases line up with TRBD2. Germline-derived CDR1 and CDR2 are SEHNR and FQNEAQ (reference sequence). The CDR3 has 15 residues. The J segment lost 4 bases and the V segment lost 3 bases, leaving 8 bases of the junction unmatched. In DNA, the CDR3 is TGTGCCAGCAGCTTGCCGCAGGGAGGGGCAGAGACCCAGTACTTC. Translated, it gives CASSLPQGGAETQYF.

The CDR3 region has the DNA TGTGCCAGCAGCCCGGGGTCGACAGATACGCAGTATTTT. Amino acid sequence: CASSPGSTDTQYF. The V gene is TRBV7-3, the J gene TRBJ2-3, with D possibly TRBD2 on 5 matching bases. Germline V gives CDR1 SGHTA, CDR2 FQGTGA. V was shortened by 5 bases and J by 3 bases, with 9 bases between the two germline ends. There are 13 residues in the CDR3.